One and the same sample provided the 25 T cell receptor beta chains below, sequenced in a study of Tregs in tolerant kidney transplant recipients (dated by TCRdb to about 2019). The transplants used related donors along with nonmyeloablative bone marrow transplantation, and in the human trials mixed chimerism was transient. The library came from the immunoSEQ multiplex PCR assay. TCRdb limited this immuneACCESS table to in-frame rearrangements with V and J called. A share of clones is missing; checked studies link under half to unresolved V genes, and the rest is unexplained. The table for this sample lists more than 70,000 clones; 90% to 95% of them were counted only once. The ten largest account for about 1.6% of the sample. Sequencing was performed on CD4+ T cells from blood (PBMCs), taken 24 months after the transplant. Receptor source: a human patient who received a combined kidney and bone marrow transplant. Some T cells may derive from the graft donor when a transplant has been performed.

The chain combines TRBV27 with TRBJ1-2; D unresolved. V lost 4 bases and J lost 0, with 6 bases in between. Germline lookup yields CDR1 MNHEY and CDR2 SMNVEV (reference sequence). The CDR3 runs to 13 residues. CDR3 residues: CASSSGSNYGYTF. The CDR3 DNA reads as TGTGCCAGCAGTTCGGGGTCTAACTATGGCTACACCTTC.

The chain is built from TRBV6-1 and TRBJ2-7; D possibly corresponds to TRBD2 (5 bases). This CDR3 region has 14 residues. The germline V and J ends were trimmed by 5 bases and 0 bases, with 11 bases remaining between them. CDR1 and CDR2 from the germline V gene are MNHNS and SASEGT. The CDR3 region has the DNA TGTGCCAGCAGTCCCAGTACTAGCTCCTACGAGCAGTACTTC. It is translated as CASSPSTSSYEQYF.

This rearrangement joins TRBV7-9 to TRBJ2-7; TRBD2 aligns across 9 bases. This CDR3 contains 17 residues. V shed 1 base, J shed 2 bases, and the junction held 9 bases outside the gene matches. CDR1 is SEHNR, CDR2 FQNEAQ, per germline (reference sequence). CDR3 DNA sequence: TGTGCCAGCAGCTTAGGATGGGGGGCTAGCGGGGCCTACGAGCAGTACTTC. Protein product: CASSLGWGASGAYEQYF. The whole variable domain, remainder taken from reference TRBV7-9 and TRBJ2-7, is DTGVSQNPRHKITKRGQNVTFRCDPISEHNRLYWYRQTLGQGPEFLTYFQNEAQLEKSRLLSDRFSAERPKGSFSTLEIQRTEQGDSAMYLCASSLGWGASGAYEQYFGPGTRLTVT.

The chain employs TRBV6-5 and TRBJ2-5, with TRBD2 identical over 9 bases. Germline V gene sequence: CDR1 MNHEY, CDR2 SVGAGI. This CDR3 contains 15 residues. With V trimmed by 6 bases and J by 2 bases, 7 bases remained unmatched. The CDR3: CASRPGLAEQETQYF. In DNA form, the CDR3 reads TGTGCCAGCAGACCGGGACTAGCCGAACAAGAGACCCAGTACTTC.

The CDR3 here is CASSQRLHGEDLGYTF. The CDR3 DNA reads as TGCGCCAGCAGCCAACGCCTCCACGGGGAAGATTTGGGCTACACCTTC. The V call is TRBV4-1, the J call TRBJ1-2; no clear D gene. The CDR3 spans 16 residues. Germline loops: CDR1 MGHRA, CDR2 YSYEKL. Trimming cost V 2 bases and J 8 bases, with 21 bases left between them.

The chain links TRBV6-1 to TRBJ2-1; 9 bases line up with TRBD1. J was trimmed by 8 bases and V by 6 bases; bases with no gene match: 5. CDR3 size: 13 residues. Germline V lookup: CDR1 MNHNS, CDR2 SASEGT. CDR3 sequence (DNA): TGTGCCAGCAGACAGGGGGCTGTCGATGAGCAGTTCTTC. It codes for CASRQGAVDEQFF.

The CDR3 DNA is TGTGCCAGCCAGAATGAGCAGTTCTTC. It specifies CASQNEQFF. The rearrangement joins TRBV7-7 to TRBJ2-1; D gene unclear. Germline V lookup: CDR1 SSHAT, CDR2 FNYEAQ (reference sequence). CDR3 length: 9 residues. V gave up 8 bases and J gave up 7 bases, with 3 bases separating them.

The V call is TRBV2, the J call TRBJ1-1, with D possibly being TRBD1 (5 bases). There are 14 residues in the CDR3. V was cut by 2 bases and J by 4 bases, with 11 bases left in between. Looked up from germline, CDR1 is SNHLY and CDR2 is FYNNEI. As DNA, the CDR3 is TGTGCCAGCAGTGAACAGGGCAAGGGCACTGAAGCTTTCTTT. Translation gives CASSEQGKGTEAFF. The whole variable domain, filled in from reference TRBV2 and TRBJ1-1, reads EPEVTQTPSHQVTQMGQEVILRCVPISNHLYFYWYRQILGQKVEFLVSFYNNEISEKSEIFDDQFSVERPDGSNFTLKIRSTKLEDSAMYFCASSEQGKGTEAFFGQGTRLTVV.

The V call is TRBV5-1, the J call TRBJ2-3; 10 bases align to TRBD2. Trimming cost V 4 bases and J 0 bases; bases outside gene matches: 5. The CDR3 covers 16 residues. Germline V gene sequence: CDR1 SGHRS, CDR2 YFSETQ. The CDR3 loop reads CASSPERGGSTDTQYF. The CDR3 nucleotides are TGCGCCAGCAGCCCAGAGCGGGGGGGTAGCACAGATACGCAGTATTTT.

As for this clone: Sequence at one end of the junction differs from germline and may be a read error. The same CDR3 also results from other DNA sequences found in this sample. The chain links TRBV7-9 to TRBJ1-6; D is perhaps TRBD1 (5 bases). The germline CDR1 and CDR2 sequences are SEHNR and FQNEAQ (reference sequence). The CDR3 is 13 residues long. In DNA form, the CDR3 reads TGTGCCAGCAGCTCGACAGATAATTCCCCCCTCCACTTT. The encoded protein is CASSSTDNSPLHF. Full variable domain (remainder filled in from reference TRBV7-9 and TRBJ1-6): DTGVSQNPRHKITKRGQNVTFRCDPISEHNRLYWYRQTLGQGPEFLTYFQNEAQLEKSRLLSDRFSAERPKGSFSTLEIQRTEQGDSAMYLCASSSTDNSPLHFGNGTRLTVT.

The gene calls are TRBV19 and TRBJ2-3, with TRBD2 identical over 7 bases. CDR1 is LNHDA and CDR2 is SQIVND in the germline V gene (reference sequence). The CDR3 has 14 amino acids. Trimming at V came to 10 bases and at J to 1 base, leaving 8 bases not matched to a gene. In nucleotides, the CDR3 is TGTGCCATCTCGAGCGGGGCTCGCACAGATACGCAGTATTTT. This sequence encodes CAISSGARTDTQYF. Filled out from reference TRBV19 and TRBJ2-3, the complete variable domain reads DGGITQSPKYLFRKEGQNVTLSCEQNLNHDAMYWYRQDPGQGLRLIYYSQIVNDFQKGDIAEGYSVSREKKESFPLTVTSAQKNPTAFYLCAISSGARTDTQYFGPGTRLTVL.

J is TRBJ1-1 and V is TRBV7-9; a weak D match, TRBD1 (5 bases). The CDR3 totals 13 residues. The V and J ends lost 1 base and 4 bases respectively, with 7 bases between them. The V gene's germline CDR1 is SEHNR and CDR2 FQNEAQ (reference sequence). The CDR3 here is CASSLEGLTEAFF. The CDR3 nucleotides read TGTGCCAGCAGCTTAGAGGGGCTCACTGAAGCTTTCTTT.

The CDR3 loop is CASSPGLAGVTDTQYF. DNA for the CDR3: TGTGCCAGCAGCCCGGGACTAGCGGGAGTCACAGATACGCAGTATTTT. The chain combines TRBV11-3 with TRBJ2-3; 14 bases match TRBD2. From germline, CDR1 is SGHNT and CDR2 YENEEA. The CDR3 totals 16 residues. Trimming took 5 bases from V and 2 from J; bases not matched to a gene: 3.

The rearrangement links TRBV2 to TRBJ1-1, with a tentative D call TRBD1 (6 bases). The length of the CDR3 is 14 residues. Trimming left V 6 bases short and J 4 bases short, with 15 bases between. In germline, CDR1 is SNHLY, CDR2 FYNNEI. Here the CDR3 DNA reads TGTGCCAGCAGCCTATCAATCAGGGGCACTGAAGCTTTCTTT. This gives the protein CASSLSIRGTEAFF. The full variable domain, rest sourced from reference TRBV2 and TRBJ1-1, is EPEVTQTPSHQVTQMGQEVILRCVPISNHLYFYWYRQILGQKVEFLVSFYNNEISEKSEIFDDQFSVERPDGSNFTLKIRSTKLEDSAMYFCASSLSIRGTEAFFGQGTRLTVV.

V usage is TRBV7-8 and J usage is TRBJ2-3; D uncertain. This CDR3 contains 12 residues. Deletions cut 3 bases from V and 5 bases from J, with 6 bases between. Germline-derived CDR1 and CDR2 are SGHVS and FQNEAQ. As DNA, the CDR3 is TGTGCCAGCAGCTTTATAAAAGATACGCAGTATTTT. It specifies CASSFIKDTQYF. Complete variable domain (other parts from reference TRBV7-8 and TRBJ2-3): GAGVSQSPRYKVAKRGQDVALRCDPISGHVSLFWYQQALGQGPEFLTYFQNEAQLDKSGLPSDRFFAERPEGSVSTLKIQRTQQEDSAVYLCASSFIKDTQYFGPGTRLTVL.

The rearrangement uses TRBV27 and TRBJ1-5, with TRBD1 matching over 7 bases. The CDR3 spans 13 residues. In germline, CDR1 is MNHEY, CDR2 SMNVEV (reference sequence). V was clipped by 6 bases and J by 5 bases; unmatched bases: 4. CDR3 bases: TGTGCCAGCAGGAGGGGGCTGGATCAGCCCCAGCATTTT. It yields the protein CASRRGLDQPQHF.

The V call is TRBV7-3, the J call TRBJ2-5, with 8 bases matching TRBD1. Germline values: CDR1 SGHTA, CDR2 FQGTGA. The junction had 5 bases not matched to a gene; V was cut back by 5 bases and J by 0 bases. This CDR3 is built from 15 residues. Written as DNA, the CDR3 is TGTGCCAGCAGCCTAGGACAGGGCTACCAAGAGACCCAGTACTTC. Translated: CASSLGQGYQETQYF.

CDR3 region: CASSQAINRGYGYTF. CDR3 DNA: TGTGCCAGCAGCCAAGCCATTAACAGGGGCTATGGCTACACCTTC. The chain has TRBV4-2 and TRBJ1-2; 7 bases line up with TRBD1. V shed 1 base and J 4 bases; nucleotides not matched to a gene: 6. The CDR3 is 15 residues long. CDR1 LGHNA and CDR2 YNFKEQ come from the germline V gene.

Of note for this clone: The germline gene is not matched at one end of the junction; a read error may be the cause. This rearrangement joins TRBV5-1 to TRBJ2-3, with D perhaps matching TRBD1 (5 bases). This CDR3 comprises 14 residues. Per germline, CDR1 SGHRS and CDR2 YFSETQ. This CDR3 is CAGSSRVSTDTQYF. The CDR3 DNA is TGCGCCGGCAGCTCCAGGGTAAGCACAGATACGCAGTATTTT.

This chain joins TRBV18 and TRBJ2-4, with D possibly being TRBD2 (6 bases). The length of the CDR3 is 18 residues. The germline gives CDR1 KGHSH, CDR2 LQKENI. Trimming took off 5 bases at V and 3 bases at J, with 23 bases between the two ends. The CDR3 sequence: CASSAGGDREIIKNIQYF. CDR3 sequence (DNA): TGTGCCAGCTCAGCTGGGGGAGACCGGGAGATCATCAAAAACATTCAGTACTTC.

The chain recombines TRBV7-8 with TRBJ1-2, with D perhaps TRBD1 (6 bases). Trimming pared 4 bases from V and 1 base from J, leaving 13 bases between. The CDR3 loop spans 15 amino acids. Germline V lookup: CDR1 SGHVS, CDR2 FQNEAQ. As DNA, the CDR3 is TGTGCCAGCAGCTCGTTATACAGGGTTAACTATGGCTACACCTTC. Its translation is CASSSLYRVNYGYTF.

The genes are TRBV11-2 and TRBJ2-1; D call uncertain. Germline CDR1 reads SGHAT; CDR2 reads FQNNGV. V was shortened by 4 bases and J by 5 bases, with 21 bases between the two germline ends. The CDR3 length is 17 residues. For the CDR3, the DNA is TGTGCCAGCAGCTCCATGCCTGGCCAAAGAAAAGACAATGAGCAGTTCTTC. This encodes CASSSMPGQRKDNEQFF.

The chain uses TRBV7-2 and TRBJ2-5; TRBD1 agrees at 10 bases. Losses at the gene ends were 0 bases for V and 4 bases for J; bases not matched to a gene: 5. The CDR3 totals 16 residues. Germline-derived CDR1 and CDR2 are SGHTA and FQGNSA. The CDR3: CASSLAYWTGGETQYF. In nucleotides, the CDR3 is TGTGCCAGCAGCTTAGCGTATTGGACAGGGGGAGAGACCCAGTACTTC.

The chain uses TRBV6-5 and TRBJ1-5, with D maybe TRBD1 (5 bases). Germline V CDR1 and CDR2: MNHEY, SVGAGI. This CDR3 is built from 15 residues. V shed 6 bases and J shed 3 bases, with 15 bases lying between them. The CDR3 loop reads CASRRLRGINQPQHF. The CDR3 DNA reads as TGTGCCAGCAGGCGTTTAAGGGGTATCAATCAGCCCCAGCATTTT.

Comments on this clone: The same CDR3 arises from other DNA sequences in this sample as well. V usage is TRBV2 and J usage is TRBJ1-6; the D gene is possibly TRBD1 (5 bases). V lost 7 bases and J 8 bases, leaving 18 bases between the germline ends. The CDR3 is made up of 15 amino acids. Germline V gene lookup returns CDR1 SNHLY and CDR2 FYNNEI. The CDR3 here is CASISTRAGYSPLHF. In DNA, the CDR3 is TGTGCCAGCATTTCCACCAGGGCAGGGTATTCACCCCTCCACTTT.